A selection of T cell receptor beta chains follows, all from one sample in a study of CD8+CD57+ T cells in acquired aplastic anemia. TCRdb reprocessed the reads with MiXCR, giving one entry per CDR3 protein. The sample carries 350,000 to 450,000 distinct CDR3 sequences, just under 70% recorded once. Sequences were obtained from sorted CD4+, CD8+, or CD8+CD57+ T cells (not recorded which) from PBMCs. The receptors originated from a human donor in good health, serving as a control. Both conserved end residues are part of each CDR3. The D gene is left open where the match is weak. Clone size is given for some rows only: seen once, a few or many times, or a class if the clone is expanded.

d_gene	abundance	v_gene	j_gene	CDR3nt	CDR3aa
NA	NA	TRBV29-1	TRBJ1-2	TGCAGCGGGGGACGGACCGGGGTAGGAAATGGCTACACCTTC	CSGGRTGVGNGYTF
NA	many	TRBV2	TRBJ1-2	TGTGCCAGCAGTATCCAGGGTGATTATGGCTACACCTTC	CASSIQGDYGYTF
NA	NA	TRBV11-3	TRBJ2-7	TGTGCCAGCAGCCGTAATCCAGTGGGGGTTGCCTCCTACGAGCAGTACTTC	CASSRNPVGVASYEQYF
NA	many	TRBV20-1	TRBJ1-5	TGCAGTGCTAGGGCGGGGCAATATAGCAATCAGCCCCAGCATTTT	CSARAGQYSNQPQHF
NA	NA	TRBV19	TRBJ1-5	TGTGCCAGCAGTCCCGGACAGTTAAGTTGGCCCCAGCATTTT	CASSPGQLSWPQHF
TRBD1	NA	TRBV7-3	TRBJ2-7	TGTGCCTGTCGGGGAAACAGGGGGCGCGGGTACAACTTC	CACRGNRGRGYNF
NA	NA	TRBV10-3	TRBJ2-7	TGTGCCATCAGTGCGGGCAGGTCCACAGATGCGCAGTATTTC	CAISAGRSTDAQYF
NA	once	TRBV9	TRBJ1-6	TGTGCCAGCAGCGAGGACTCGCGGGGTTCACCAAGAGACTTT	CASSEDSRGSPRDF
TRBD2	NA	TRBV6-5	TRBJ2-7	TGTGCCAGCAGTTACAGCCGCGGACTAGCGGGGACCATCCACAATGAGCAGTACTTC	CASSYSRGLAGTIHNEQYF
TRBD1	once	TRBV20-1	TRBJ2-3	TGCAGTGCCAGCCTCGGGGACAGTGAAGCAGATACGCAGTATTTT	CSASLGDSEADTQYF
NA	NA	TRBV20-1	TRBJ2-7	TGCAGTGCTCCCCGGACTGCCACTTCCTACGAGCAGTACTTC	CSAPRTATSYEQYF
NA	NA	TRBV11-2	TRBJ2-5	TGTGCCAGCAGCCGAGAGACTGTACAGACCCAGTACTTC	CASSRETVQTQYF
NA	NA	TRBV7-9	TRBJ1-2	TGTGCCAGCAGCTTAGCGAGCCGAGATGGAAGGTATGGCTACACCTTC	CASSLASRDGRYGYTF
NA	once	TRBV7-9	TRBJ2-7	TGTGCCAGCAGCTTTGTTACGGACGAGCTGTTCTTT	CASSFVTDELFF
TRBD1	NA	TRBV9	TRBJ2-7	TGTGCCAGCAGCGTAGGGACAGGGGGTACCGAGCAGTACTTC	CASSVGTGGTEQYF
NA	once	TRBV29-1	TRBJ1-1	TGCAGCGTACAGGGTCTATGGCTTGGGACTGAAGCTTTCTTT	CSVQGLWLGTEAFF
NA	NA	TRBV20-1	TRBJ2-7	TGCAGTGCTAAGGGCAGGAACTCCTACGAGCAGTACTTC	CSAKGRNSYEQYF
TRBD1	NA	TRBV20-1	TRBJ1-1	TGCAGTGCTAGCCTAGGGGACAGGACTTTCTTT	CSASLGDRTFF
NA	many	TRBV10-3	TRBJ2-2	TGTGCCATCAGTACATGGACGAACACCGGGGAGCTGTTTTTT	CAISTWTNTGELFF
TRBD1	NA	TRBV5-4	TRBJ2-7	TGTGCCAGCAACAACAGGGGATTCAGTGGTCAATACGAGCAGTACTTC	CASNNRGFSGQYEQYF
TRBD1	many	TRBV5-4	TRBJ1-2	TGTGCCAGCAGCCGTCCCGGGACAGGATACTATGGCTACACCTTC	CASSRPGTGYYGYTF
NA	NA	TRBV20-1	TRBJ1-2	TGCGGTGCTAGAGAATGGGTCGGGGGACATGGCTACACCTTC	CGAREWVGGHGYTF
NA	once	TRBV7-2	TRBJ1-2	TGTGCCAGCGGCGAAATTGGACAATCGGGCTACACCTTC	CASGEIGQSGYTF
NA	NA	TRBV7-8	TRBJ1-5	TGTGCCAGCAGGGCGCTGGGGGAGGATCAGCCCTACCATTTT	CASRALGEDQPYHF
NA	NA	TRBV7-2	TRBJ1-1	TGTGCCAGCAGCCCACAACTAATTGCTGATGCTTTCTTT	CASSPQLIADAFF
NA	many	TRBV6-2/TRBV6-3	TRBJ1-5	TGTGCCAGCAGTTACCCGGGACAAACCCAGCCCCAGCATTTT	CASSYPGQTQPQHF
NA	few	TRBV15	TRBJ1-2	TGTGCCACCAGCAGAGCGGGAGGCGGCTACACCTTC	CATSRAGGGYTF
NA	NA	TRBV13	TRBJ1-6	TGCGCCAGCAGCCAGGGGTGGGATTCACCCCTCCACTTT	CASSQGWDSPLHF
NA	NA	TRBV7-9	TRBJ1-1	TGTGCCAGCAACCCAGGGCAGCTGAACACTGAAGCTTTCTTT	CASNPGQLNTEAFF
TRBD2	NA	TRBV12-3/TRBV12-4	TRBJ2-5	TGTGCCAGCAGTTGGACTAGCGGGGGGCAAGAGACCCAGTACTTC	CASSWTSGGQETQYF
TRBD1	many	TRBV3-1	TRBJ2-7	TGTGCCAGCAGCCGAATGGACAGGGCTAGAGAGCAGTACTTC	CASSRMDRAREQYF
NA	NA	TRBV19	TRBJ1-6	TGTGCCAGTAGTATCCAGGGCCTCTACTACGAGCCGCTCCACTTT	CASSIQGLYYEPLHF
NA	NA	TRBV15	TRBJ2-5	TGTGCCAGCAGCTCCGAGAATCGGGAGACCCAGTACTTT	CASSSENRETQYF
NA	NA	TRBV19	TRBJ1-2	TGTGCCAGTAGTATCGCAGCTAACTATGGCTACACCTTC	CASSIAANYGYTF
NA	many	TRBV19	TRBJ1-2	TGTGCCAGTAGTATAGATCCAGGGATGTATGGCTACACCTTC	CASSIDPGMYGYTF
NA	NA	TRBV7-2	TRBJ2-2	TGCGCCAGCAGCTTAGCCATGATGGGGGCCAGGGAGCTGTTTTTT	CASSLAMMGARELFF